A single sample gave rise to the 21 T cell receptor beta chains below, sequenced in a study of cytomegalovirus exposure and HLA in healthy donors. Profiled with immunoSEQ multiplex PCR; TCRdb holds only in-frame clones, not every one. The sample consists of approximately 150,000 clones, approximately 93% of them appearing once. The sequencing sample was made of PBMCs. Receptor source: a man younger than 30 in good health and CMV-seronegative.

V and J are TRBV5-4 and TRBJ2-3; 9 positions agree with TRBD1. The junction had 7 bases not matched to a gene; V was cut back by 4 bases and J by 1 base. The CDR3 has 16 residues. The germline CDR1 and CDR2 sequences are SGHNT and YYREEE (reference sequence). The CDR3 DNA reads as TGTGCCAGCAGCCCAGGACAGGGGCTTCGCACAGATACGCAGTATTTT. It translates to CASSPGQGLRTDTQYF. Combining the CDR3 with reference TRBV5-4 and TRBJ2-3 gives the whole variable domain ETGVTQSPTHLIKTRGQQVTLRCSSQSGHNTVSWYQQALGQGPQFIFQYYREEENGRGNFPPRFSGLQFPNYSSELNVNALELDDSALYLCASSPGQGLRTDTQYFGPGTRLTVL.

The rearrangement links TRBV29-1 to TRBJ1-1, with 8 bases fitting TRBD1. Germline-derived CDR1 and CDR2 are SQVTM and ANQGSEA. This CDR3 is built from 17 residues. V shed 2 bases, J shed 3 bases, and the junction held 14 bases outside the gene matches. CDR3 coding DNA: TGCAGCGTTGAATTACCCGGACAGGGATGGAAGCACACTGAAGCTTTCTTT. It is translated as CSVELPGQGWKHTEAFF.

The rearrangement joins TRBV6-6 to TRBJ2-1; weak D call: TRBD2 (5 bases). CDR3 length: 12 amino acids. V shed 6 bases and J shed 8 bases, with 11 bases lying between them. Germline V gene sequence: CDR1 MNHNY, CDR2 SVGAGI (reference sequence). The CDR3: CASSETRYEQFF. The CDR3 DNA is TGTGCCAGCAGCGAAACTAGGTATGAGCAGTTCTTC.

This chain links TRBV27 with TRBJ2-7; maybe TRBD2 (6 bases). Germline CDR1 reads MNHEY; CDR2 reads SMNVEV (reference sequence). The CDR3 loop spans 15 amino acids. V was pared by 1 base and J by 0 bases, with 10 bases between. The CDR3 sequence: CASSLYAGSSYEQYF. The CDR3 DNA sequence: TGTGCCAGCAGTTTATATGCGGGGAGCTCCTACGAGCAGTACTTC.

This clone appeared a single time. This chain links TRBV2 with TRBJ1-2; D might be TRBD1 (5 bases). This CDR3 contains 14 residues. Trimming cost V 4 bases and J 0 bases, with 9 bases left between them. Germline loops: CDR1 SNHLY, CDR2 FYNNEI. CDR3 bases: TGTGCCAGCAGTGCTACAGGAGCTAACTATGGCTACACCTTC. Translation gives CASSATGANYGYTF.

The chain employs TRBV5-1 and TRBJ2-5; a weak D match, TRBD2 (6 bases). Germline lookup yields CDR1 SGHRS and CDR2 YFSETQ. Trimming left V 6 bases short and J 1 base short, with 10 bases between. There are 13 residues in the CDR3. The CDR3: CASTLGGQETQYF. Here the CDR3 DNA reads TGCGCCAGCACTCTGGGGGGCCAAGAGACCCAGTACTTC.

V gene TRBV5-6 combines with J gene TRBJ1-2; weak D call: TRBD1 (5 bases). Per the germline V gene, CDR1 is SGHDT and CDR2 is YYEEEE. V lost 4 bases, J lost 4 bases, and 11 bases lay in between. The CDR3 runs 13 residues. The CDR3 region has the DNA TGTGCCAGCAGCCCCGGGACTAGCTATGGCTACACCTTC. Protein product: CASSPGTSYGYTF.

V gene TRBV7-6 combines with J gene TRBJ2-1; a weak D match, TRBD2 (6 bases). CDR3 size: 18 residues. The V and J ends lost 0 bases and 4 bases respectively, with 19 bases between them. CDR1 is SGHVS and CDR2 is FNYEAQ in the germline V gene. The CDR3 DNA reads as TGTGCCAGCAGCTTAGCGCTGGCCCTCTCTAGCGAATACAATGAGCAGTTCTTC. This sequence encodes CASSLALALSSEYNEQFF. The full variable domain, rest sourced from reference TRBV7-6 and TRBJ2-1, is GAGVSQSPRYKVTKRGQDVALRCDPISGHVSLYWYRQALGQGPEFLTYFNYEAQQDKSGLPNDRFSAERPEGSISTLTIQRTEQRDSAMYRCASSLALALSSEYNEQFFGPGTRLTVL.

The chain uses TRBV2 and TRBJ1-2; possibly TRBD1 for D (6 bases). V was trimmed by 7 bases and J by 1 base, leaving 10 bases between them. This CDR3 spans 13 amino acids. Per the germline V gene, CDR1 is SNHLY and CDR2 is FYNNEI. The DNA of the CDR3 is TGTGCCAGCAAGAGGGACATTAACTATGGCTACACCTTC. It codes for CASKRDINYGYTF.

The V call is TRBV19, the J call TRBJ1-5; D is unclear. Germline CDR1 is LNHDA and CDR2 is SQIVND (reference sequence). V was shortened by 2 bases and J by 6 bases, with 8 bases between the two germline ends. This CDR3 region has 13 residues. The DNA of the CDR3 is TGTGCCAGTAGTATAAGTTTGCGTCAGCCCCAGCATTTT. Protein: CASSISLRQPQHF.

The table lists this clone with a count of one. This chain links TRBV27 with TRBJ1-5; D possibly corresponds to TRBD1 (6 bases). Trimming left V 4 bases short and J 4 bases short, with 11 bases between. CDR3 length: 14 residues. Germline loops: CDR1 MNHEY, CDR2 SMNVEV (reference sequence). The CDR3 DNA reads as TGTGCCAGCAGTTCAGGACAGACAAATCAGCCCCAGCATTTT. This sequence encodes CASSSGQTNQPQHF.

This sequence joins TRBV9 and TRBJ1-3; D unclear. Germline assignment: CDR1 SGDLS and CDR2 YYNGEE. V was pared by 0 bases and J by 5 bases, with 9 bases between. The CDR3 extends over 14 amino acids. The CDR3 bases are TGTGCCAGCAGCGTAGGTACACAACGAAACACCATATATTTT. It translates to CASSVGTQRNTIYF.

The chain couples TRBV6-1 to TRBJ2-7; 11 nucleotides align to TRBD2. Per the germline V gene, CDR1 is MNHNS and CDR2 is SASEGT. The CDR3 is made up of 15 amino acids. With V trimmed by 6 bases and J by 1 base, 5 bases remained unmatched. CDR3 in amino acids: CASSPGTSGSYEQYV. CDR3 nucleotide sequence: TGTGCCAGCAGCCCTGGGACTAGCGGATCCTACGAGCAGTACGTC.

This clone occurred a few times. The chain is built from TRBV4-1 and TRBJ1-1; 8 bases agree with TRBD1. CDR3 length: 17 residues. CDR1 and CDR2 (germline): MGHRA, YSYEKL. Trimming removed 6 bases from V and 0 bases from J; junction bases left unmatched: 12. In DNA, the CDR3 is TGCGCCAGCAGTCACCCGGGACAGGCTACCATGAACACTGAAGCTTTCTTT. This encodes CASSHPGQATMNTEAFF.

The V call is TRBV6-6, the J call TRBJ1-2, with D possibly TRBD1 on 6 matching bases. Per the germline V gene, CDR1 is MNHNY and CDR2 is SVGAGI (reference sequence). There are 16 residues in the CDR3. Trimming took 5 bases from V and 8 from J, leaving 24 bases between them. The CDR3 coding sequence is TGTGCCAGCAGTACAAGACTACCCGGGACATCTGGCGGCTACACCTTC. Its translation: CASSTRLPGTSGGYTF.

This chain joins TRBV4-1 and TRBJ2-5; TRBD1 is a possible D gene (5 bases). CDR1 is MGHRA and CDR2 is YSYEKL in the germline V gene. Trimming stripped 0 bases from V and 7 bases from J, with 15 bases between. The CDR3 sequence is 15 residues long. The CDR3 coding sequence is TGCGCCAGCAGCCAAGACCCTGCGACAGTCGGGACCCAGTACTTC. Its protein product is CASSQDPATVGTQYF.

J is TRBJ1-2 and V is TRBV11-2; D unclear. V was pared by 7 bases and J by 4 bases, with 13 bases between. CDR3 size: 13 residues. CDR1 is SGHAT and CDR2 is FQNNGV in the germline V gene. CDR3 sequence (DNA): TGTGCCAGCACCCCGACTTCTGTCTATGGCTACACCTTC. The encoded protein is CASTPTSVYGYTF.

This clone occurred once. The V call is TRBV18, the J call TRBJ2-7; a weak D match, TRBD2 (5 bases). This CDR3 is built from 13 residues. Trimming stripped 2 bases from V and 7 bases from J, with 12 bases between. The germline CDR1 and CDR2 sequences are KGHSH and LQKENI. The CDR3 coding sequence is TGTGCCAGCTCACCAGGAGAGGGAAGGGAGCAGTACGTC. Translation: CASSPGEGREQYV.

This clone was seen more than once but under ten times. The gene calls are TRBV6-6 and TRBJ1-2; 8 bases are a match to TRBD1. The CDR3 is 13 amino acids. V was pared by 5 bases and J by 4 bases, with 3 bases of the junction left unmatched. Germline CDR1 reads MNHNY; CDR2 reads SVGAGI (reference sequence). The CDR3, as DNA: TGTGCCAGCAGTACTGACAGGGGCTATGGCTACACCTTC. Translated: CASSTDRGYGYTF.

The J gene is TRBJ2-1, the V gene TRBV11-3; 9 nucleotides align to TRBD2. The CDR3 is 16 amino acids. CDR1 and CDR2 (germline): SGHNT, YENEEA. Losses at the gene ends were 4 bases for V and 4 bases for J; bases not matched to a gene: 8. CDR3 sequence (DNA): TGTGCCAGCAGCTCCCTGGGACTAGCTACATACAATGAGCAGTTCTTC. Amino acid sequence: CASSSLGLATYNEQFF.

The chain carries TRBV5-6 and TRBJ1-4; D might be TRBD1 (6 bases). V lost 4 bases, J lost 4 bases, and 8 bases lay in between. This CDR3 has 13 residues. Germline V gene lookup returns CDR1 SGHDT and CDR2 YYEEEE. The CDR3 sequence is CASSRQDNEKLFF. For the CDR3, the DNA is TGTGCCAGCAGCAGACAGGATAATGAAAAACTGTTTTTT.